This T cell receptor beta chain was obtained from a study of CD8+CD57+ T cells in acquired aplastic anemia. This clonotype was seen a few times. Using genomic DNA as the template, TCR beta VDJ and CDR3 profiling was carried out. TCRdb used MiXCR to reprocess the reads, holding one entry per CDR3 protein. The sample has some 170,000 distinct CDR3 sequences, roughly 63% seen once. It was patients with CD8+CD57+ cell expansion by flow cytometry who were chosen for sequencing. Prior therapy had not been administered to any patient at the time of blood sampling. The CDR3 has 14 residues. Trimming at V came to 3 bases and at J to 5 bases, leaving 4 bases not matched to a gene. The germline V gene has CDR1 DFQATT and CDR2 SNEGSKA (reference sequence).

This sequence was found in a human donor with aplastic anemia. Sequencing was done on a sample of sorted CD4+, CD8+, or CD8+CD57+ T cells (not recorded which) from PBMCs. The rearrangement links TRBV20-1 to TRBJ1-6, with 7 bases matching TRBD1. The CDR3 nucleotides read TGCAGTGCTAGGACCGGGACAGATAATTCACCCCTCCACTTT. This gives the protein CSARTGTDNSPLHF.